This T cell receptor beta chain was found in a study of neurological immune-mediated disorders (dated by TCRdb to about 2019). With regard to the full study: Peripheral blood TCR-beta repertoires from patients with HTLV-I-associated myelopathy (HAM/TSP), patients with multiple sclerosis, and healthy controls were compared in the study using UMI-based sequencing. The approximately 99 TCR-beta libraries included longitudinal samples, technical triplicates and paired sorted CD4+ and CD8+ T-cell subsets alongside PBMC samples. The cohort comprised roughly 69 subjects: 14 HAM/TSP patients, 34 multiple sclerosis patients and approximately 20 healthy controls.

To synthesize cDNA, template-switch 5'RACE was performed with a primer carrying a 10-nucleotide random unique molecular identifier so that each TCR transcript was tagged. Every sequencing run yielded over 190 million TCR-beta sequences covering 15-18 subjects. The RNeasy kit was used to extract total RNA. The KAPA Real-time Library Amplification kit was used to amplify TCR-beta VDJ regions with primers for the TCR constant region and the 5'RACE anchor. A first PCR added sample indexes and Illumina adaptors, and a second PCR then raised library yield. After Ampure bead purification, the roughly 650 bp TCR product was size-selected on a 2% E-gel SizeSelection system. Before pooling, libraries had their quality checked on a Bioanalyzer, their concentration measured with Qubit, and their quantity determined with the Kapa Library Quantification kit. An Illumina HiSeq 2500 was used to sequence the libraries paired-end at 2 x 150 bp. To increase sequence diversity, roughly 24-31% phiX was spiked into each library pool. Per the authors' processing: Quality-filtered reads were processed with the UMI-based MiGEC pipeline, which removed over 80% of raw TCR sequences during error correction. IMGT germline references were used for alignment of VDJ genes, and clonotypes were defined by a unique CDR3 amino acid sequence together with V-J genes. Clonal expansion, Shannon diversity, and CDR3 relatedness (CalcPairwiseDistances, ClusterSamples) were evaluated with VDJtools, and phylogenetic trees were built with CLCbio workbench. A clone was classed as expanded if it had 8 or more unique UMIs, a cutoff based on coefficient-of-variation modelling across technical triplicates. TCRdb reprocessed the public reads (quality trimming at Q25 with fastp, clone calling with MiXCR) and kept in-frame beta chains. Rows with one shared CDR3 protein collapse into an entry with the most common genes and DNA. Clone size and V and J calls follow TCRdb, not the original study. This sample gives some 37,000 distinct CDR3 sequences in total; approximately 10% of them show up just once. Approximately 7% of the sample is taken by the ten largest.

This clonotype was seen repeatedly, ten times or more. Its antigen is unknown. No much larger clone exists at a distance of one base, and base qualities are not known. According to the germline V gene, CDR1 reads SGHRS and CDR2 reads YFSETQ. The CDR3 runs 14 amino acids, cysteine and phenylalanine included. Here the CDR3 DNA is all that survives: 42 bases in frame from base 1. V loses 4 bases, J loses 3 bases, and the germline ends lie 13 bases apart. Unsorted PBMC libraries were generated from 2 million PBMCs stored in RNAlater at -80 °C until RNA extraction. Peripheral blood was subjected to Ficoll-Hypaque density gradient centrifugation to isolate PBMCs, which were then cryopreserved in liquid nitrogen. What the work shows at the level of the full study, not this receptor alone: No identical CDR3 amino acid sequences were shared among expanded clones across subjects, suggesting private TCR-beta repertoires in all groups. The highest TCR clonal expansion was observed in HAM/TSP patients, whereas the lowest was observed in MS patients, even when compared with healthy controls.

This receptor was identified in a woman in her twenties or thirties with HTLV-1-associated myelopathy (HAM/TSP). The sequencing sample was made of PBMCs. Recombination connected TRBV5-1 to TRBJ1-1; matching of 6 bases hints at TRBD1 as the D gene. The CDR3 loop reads CASSETGPDTEAFF. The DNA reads TGCGCCAGCAGCGAAACAGGGCCAGACACTGAAGCTTTCTTT.